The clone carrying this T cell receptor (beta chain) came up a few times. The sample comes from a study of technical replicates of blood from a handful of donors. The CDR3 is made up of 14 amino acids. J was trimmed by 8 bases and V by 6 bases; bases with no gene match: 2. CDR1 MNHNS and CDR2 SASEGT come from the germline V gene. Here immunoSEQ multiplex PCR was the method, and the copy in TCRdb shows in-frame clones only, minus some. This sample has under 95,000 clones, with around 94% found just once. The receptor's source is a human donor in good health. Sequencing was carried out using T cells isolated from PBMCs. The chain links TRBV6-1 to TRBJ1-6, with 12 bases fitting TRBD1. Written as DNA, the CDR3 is TGTGCCAGCAGCGGGGACAGGGGGCATTCACCCCTCCACTTT. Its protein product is CASSGDRGHSPLHF.